These T cell receptor beta chains were read from a single sample in a study of cytomegalovirus exposure and HLA in healthy donors. Method: immunoSEQ multiplex PCR; TCRdb's copy keeps in-frame clones and lacks some. The table includes 230,000 or so clones, 80% to 90% detected once. Sequenced input: PBMCs. The origin of the receptors is a woman aged 18 to 35 in good health and CMV-seronegative. CDR3s include the opening cysteine and the closing phenylalanine or tryptophan. A D gene is named only where the DNA matches it firmly. Only some rows state a clone size, as once, few, many or a class for expanded clones.

>TRBV28|-|TRBD2|TRBJ2-1
CASSPGGGYNEQFF
TGTGCCAGCAGCCCTGGGGGGGGTTACAATGAGCAGTTCTTC
>TRBV27|-|TRBD2|TRBJ2-7
CASSLYLAGDYEQYF
TGTGCCAGCAGTTTATATCTAGCGGGAGATTACGAGCAGTACTTC
>TRBV9|-|TRBD1|TRBJ1-2
CASSADLSDRGGGYTF
TGTGCCAGCAGCGCGGACCTATCGGACAGGGGAGGTGGCTACACCTTC
>TRBV5-4|-|-|TRBJ2-2
CASSDKSRSGTGELFF
TGTGCCAGCAGCGATAAATCAAGGTCGGGCACCGGGGAGCTGTTTTTT
>TRBV28|-|TRBD2|TRBJ2-7
CASRGGRAGNEQYF
TGTGCCAGCCGTGGCGGGAGGGCCGGCAACGAGCAGTACTTC
>TRBV4-2|-|TRBD1|TRBJ2-1
CASSQLGTGVNEQFF
TGTGCCAGCAGCCAACTTGGGACAGGGGTCAATGAGCAGTTCTTC
>TRBV4-1|-|TRBD1|TRBJ2-7
CASSQYTSDRRAQYF
TGCGCCAGCAGCCAATATACCTCGGACAGGCGGGCACAGTACTTC
>TRBV5-6|few|TRBD2|TRBJ2-1
CASSRPRTSGYNEQFF
TGTGCCAGCAGCCGACCTAGGACTAGCGGGTACAATGAGCAGTTCTTC
>TRBV7-9|-|-|TRBJ1-1
CASSIEEGTEAFF
TGTGCCAGCAGTATAGAGGAGGGCACTGAAGCTTTCTTT
>TRBV11-2|-|-|TRBJ2-2
CASSLAGQTNTGELFF
TGTGCCAGCAGCTTAGCCGGACAGACGAACACCGGGGAGCTGTTTTTT
>TRBV30|-|TRBD2|TRBJ2-7
CAWSVGGDYEQYF
TGTGCCTGGAGTGTCGGGGGGGACTACGAGCAGTACTTC
>TRBV11-2|-|-|TRBJ2-7
CASSFGPTYEQYF
TGTGCCAGCAGCTTTGGGCCCACATACGAGCAGTACTTC
>TRBV2|-|TRBD2|TRBJ2-5
CASPHSRLAGGETQYF
TGTGCCAGCCCGCACAGTAGACTAGCGGGAGGAGAGACCCAGTACTTC
>TRBV7-8|-|-|TRBJ1-1
CASSFTGPNTEAFF
TGTGCCAGCAGCTTTACAGGACCAAACACTGAAGCTTTCTTT
>TRBV28|-|TRBD1|TRBJ1-4
CASSRQGLREKLFF
TGTGCCAGCAGCCGACAGGGGTTGCGGGAAAAACTGTTTTTT
>TRBV2|-|TRBD1|TRBJ1-3
CASKGTTGVGNTIYF
TGTGCCAGCAAGGGGACGACAGGGGTTGGAAACACCATATATTTT
>TRBV7-9|-|TRBD1|TRBJ1-4
CASSGGTGDYEKLFF
TGTGCCAGCAGCGGTGGGACAGGGGACTATGAAAAACTGTTTTTT
>TRBV4-3|once|-|TRBJ1-1
CASSQVRENTEAFF
TGCGCCAGCAGCCAAGTGAGGGAGAACACTGAAGCTTTCTTT
>TRBV12-2|-|-|TRBJ2-3
CASRHKGPGLPTGDTQYF
TGTGCAAGTCGCCACAAGGGCCCGGGACTACCTACAGGAGATACGCAGTATTTT
>TRBV29-1|-|-|TRBJ2-3
CSVDPPVGTSTDTQYF
TGCAGCGTTGACCCCCCCGTAGGGACTAGCACAGATACGCAGTATTTT
>TRBV4-3|-|TRBD2|TRBJ2-7
CASSQEGIGSGRREQYF
TGCGCCAGCAGCCAAGAGGGGATAGGGAGCGGGAGGCGCGAGCAGTACTTC
>TRBV25-1|-|-|TRBJ1-2
CASSEWGSLYGYTF
TGTGCCAGCAGTGAATGGGGCAGCCTCTATGGCTACACCTTC
>TRBV9|few|TRBD1|TRBJ1-1
CASSARDRVTEAFF
TGTGCCAGCAGCGCAAGGGACAGGGTTACTGAAGCTTTCTTT
>TRBV7-8|once|TRBD2|TRBJ2-3
CASSLGTSGNTDTQYF
TGTGCCAGCAGCTTGGGGACTAGCGGGAACACAGATACGCAGTATTTT
>TRBV2|-|-|TRBJ2-2
CASTEIAGELFF
TGTGCCAGCACCGAGATAGCCGGGGAGCTGTTTTTT
>TRBV5-1|-|-|TRBJ2-5
CASSAGEIQETQYF
TGCGCCAGCAGCGCAGGTGAGATCCAAGAGACCCAGTACTTC
>TRBV18|-|TRBD1|TRBJ2-7
CASSPPGQGNEQYF
TGTGCCAGCTCACCGCCGGGACAGGGGAACGAGCAGTACTTC
>TRBV27|-|-|TRBJ2-7
CASAPSPGSYEQYF
TGTGCCAGCGCACCTTCTCCCGGCTCCTACGAGCAGTACTTC
>TRBV5-6|-|TRBD2|TRBJ2-5
CASSLGGDSSHQYF
TGTGCCAGCAGCCTTGGGGGGGATAGCAGCCACCAGTACTTC
>TRBV5-6|few|-|TRBJ2-7
CASSFIDRPYEQYF
TGTGCCAGCAGCTTCATAGACAGGCCCTACGAGCAGTACTTC
>TRBV28|once|TRBD1|TRBJ2-7
CASSVTRDSYEQYF
TGTGCCAGCAGTGTGACCCGGGACAGCTACGAGCAGTACTTC